This passage covers 19 T cell receptor beta chains from one sample sequenced in a study of T cell responses to AZD1222 COVID-19 vaccine. Assay: immunoSEQ multiplex PCR; the TCRdb copy retains only in-frame clones and omits some. The table includes 110,000 or so clones, around nine tenths detected once. The specimen comprised peripheral blood, sampled on day 0 of AZD1222 vaccination. The receptors derive from an adult in good health.

CDR3 region: CASSVGGDFDYEQYF. In DNA, the CDR3 is TGTGCCAGCAGCGTAGGGGGGGACTTCGACTACGAGCAGTACTTC. This rearrangement joins TRBV9 to TRBJ2-7; tentatively, D is TRBD2 (6 bases). This CDR3 is built from 15 residues. V lost 0 bases and J 3 bases, leaving 13 bases between the germline ends. Looked up from germline, CDR1 is SGDLS and CDR2 is YYNGEE.

CDR3 loop: CASSSGTSGREGHNEQFF. The DNA for the CDR3 is TGCGCCAGCAGCTCCGGGACTAGCGGGAGGGAGGGCCACAATGAGCAGTTCTTC. The J gene is TRBJ2-1, the V gene TRBV5-1; 16 positions match TRBD2. V lost 3 bases to trimming and J lost 5 bases; unmatched junction nucleotides: 8. The CDR3 loop spans 18 amino acids. Germline loops: CDR1 SGHRS, CDR2 YFSETQ.

This clone showed up just a few times. This chain connects TRBV19 to TRBJ1-5; D gene uncertain. The CDR3 contains 16 residues. The germline gives CDR1 LNHDA, CDR2 SQIVND (reference sequence). Trimming cost V 2 bases and J 0 bases, with 11 bases left between them. CDR3 protein: CASSILRAYSNQPQHF. CDR3 coding DNA: TGTGCCAGTAGTATATTAAGGGCTTATAGCAATCAGCCCCAGCATTTT.

The chain combines TRBV28 with TRBJ1-1; D is perhaps TRBD1 (5 bases). This CDR3 region has 12 residues. Trimming removed 6 bases from V and 7 bases from J, with 12 bases in between. Looked up from germline, CDR1 is MDHEN and CDR2 is SYDVKM. The CDR3 DNA reads TGTGCCAGCAGCATAGGTAGGGGTGAAGCTTTCTTT. Encoded protein: CASSIGRGEAFF.

Only one count was recorded for this clone. V is TRBV11-3 and J is TRBJ1-2; no reliable D call. CDR1 SGHNT and CDR2 YENEEA come from the germline V gene. This CDR3 contains 9 residues. V lost 5 bases, J lost 8 bases, and 3 bases lay in between. The CDR3 region has the DNA TGTGCCAGCAGCAAAGGCTACACCTTC. This gives the protein CASSKGYTF.

The J gene is TRBJ1-1, the V gene TRBV12-3 or TRBV12-4; D call uncertain. Trimming removed 8 bases at V and 9 bases at J, with 4 bases between. The CDR3 has 8 residues. The CDR3 protein is CASGKAFF. As DNA, the CDR3 is TGTGCCAGCGGTAAAGCTTTCTTT.

The J gene is TRBJ2-3, the V gene TRBV9; D may be TRBD2 (5 bases). The length of the CDR3 is 16 residues. Trimming left V 1 base short and J 2 bases short, with 14 bases between. The germline gives CDR1 SGDLS, CDR2 YYNGEE. The CDR3 reads CASSVLPSLATDTQYF. The CDR3 coding sequence is TGTGCCAGCAGCGTACTCCCTAGCTTGGCCACAGATACGCAGTATTTT.

The rearrangement links TRBV5-1 to TRBJ1-6, with D maybe TRBD1 (6 bases). The V and J ends lost 1 base and 5 bases respectively, with 13 bases between them. Looked up from germline, CDR1 is SGHRS and CDR2 is YFSETQ. This CDR3 is built from 16 residues. DNA for the CDR3: TGCGCCAGCAGCTTGAGTGGCAGGGGAAATAATTCACCCCTCCACTTT. Its translation: CASSLSGRGNNSPLHF.

V and J are TRBV28 and TRBJ2-6; no firm D call. Trimming removed 6 bases from V and 3 bases from J, with 15 bases in between. Germline CDR1 and CDR2: MDHEN and SYDVKM. CDR3 size: 16 residues. The CDR3: CASRRSGFSGANVLTF. The CDR3 DNA follows: TGTGCCAGCAGACGCTCTGGGTTTAGTGGGGCCAACGTCCTGACTTTC.

In nucleotides, the CDR3 is TGTGCCAGTAGTATACAAGGAGAAACCTCCTACAATGAGCAGTTCTTC. Residues: CASSIQGETSYNEQFF. The gene calls are TRBV19 and TRBJ2-1; D unresolved. CDR1 and CDR2 (germline): LNHDA, SQIVND (reference sequence). The CDR3 has 16 amino acids. Trimming stripped 2 bases from V and 0 bases from J, with 11 bases between. Complete variable domain (other parts from reference TRBV19 and TRBJ2-1): DGGITQSPKYLFRKEGQNVTLSCEQNLNHDAMYWYRQDPGQGLRLIYYSQIVNDFQKGDIAEGYSVSREKKESFPLTVTSAQKNPTAFYLCASSIQGETSYNEQFFGPGTRLTVL.

This sequence joins TRBV5-5 and TRBJ1-5; D is perhaps TRBD1 (5 bases). Trimming took 1 base from V and 7 from J, leaving 9 bases between them. CDR1 and CDR2 (germline): SGHKS, YYEKEE (reference sequence). The CDR3 extends over 13 amino acids. The CDR3, as DNA: TGTGCCAGCAGCTTGCAGGGTAGGCAGCCCCAGCATTTT. Translation gives CASSLQGRQPQHF.

The chain couples TRBV6-5 to TRBJ2-7; D not certain. Germline CDR1 MNHEY, CDR2 SVGAGI. The length of the CDR3 is 14 residues. Trimming took 7 bases from V and 2 from J, leaving 15 bases between them. CDR3 sequence reads: CASTQTGRTYEQYF. The CDR3 nucleotides are TGTGCCAGCACTCAAACCGGCCGGACCTACGAGCAGTACTTC.

The chain has TRBV6-2 or TRBV6-3 and TRBJ2-7; 8 bases match TRBD1. Germline V gene sequence: CDR1 MNHEY, CDR2 SVGEGT. The V gene end was trimmed by 2 bases and the J gene end by 3 bases; junction bases not matched to a gene: 12. This CDR3 region has 17 residues. CDR3 bases: TGTGCCAGCAGTTACAGCGGTGGGCCAGGGGGCCTCTACGAGCAGTACTTC. Its translation is CASSYSGGPGGLYEQYF.

The chain is built from TRBV15 and TRBJ1-4; D remains unclear. Trimming removed 1 base from V and 8 bases from J, with 8 bases in between. CDR1 is LNHNV, CDR2 YYDKDF, per germline (reference sequence). There are 13 residues in the CDR3. CDR3 region: CATSRGSREKLFF. For the CDR3, the DNA is TGTGCCACCAGCAGAGGATCGAGGGAAAAACTGTTTTTT.

The gene calls are TRBV28 and TRBJ1-1; 7 nucleotides align to TRBD1. V was pared by 3 bases and J by 10 bases, with 8 bases of the junction left unmatched. Germline V CDR1 and CDR2: MDHEN, SYDVKM. This CDR3 has 13 amino acids. The DNA for the CDR3 is TGTGCCAGCAGTTTTCAAGCAAGACAGGGAGCTTTCTTT. Translated: CASSFQARQGAFF. The variable domain in full, with the rest retrieved from reference TRBV28 and TRBJ1-1, is DVKVTQSSRYLVKRTGEKVFLECVQDMDHENMFWYRQDPGLGLRLIYFSYDVKMKEKGDIPEGYSVSREKKERFSLILESASTNQTSMYLCASSFQARQGAFFGQGTRLTVV.

The chain joins TRBV7-3 to TRBJ2-7, with D tentatively TRBD2 (6 bases). CDR1 SGHTA and CDR2 FQGTGA come from the germline V gene. V was trimmed by 8 bases and J by 0 bases, leaving 20 bases between them. The CDR3 is 16 residues long. The CDR3 region has the DNA TGTGCCAGCCTCAGTTCCCCGGCTAGCGTCTCCTACGAGCAGTACTTC. This gives the protein CASLSSPASVSYEQYF.

The chain links TRBV5-1 to TRBJ2-7; 9 bases map to TRBD1. Germline CDR1 SGHRS, CDR2 YFSETQ. The CDR3 loop spans 16 amino acids. Trimming removed 4 bases from V and 5 bases from J; junction bases left unmatched: 13. The CDR3 loop is CASSPIKGQGGDEQYF. DNA for the CDR3: TGCGCCAGCAGCCCAATAAAGGGACAGGGAGGCGACGAGCAGTACTTC.

This rearrangement joins TRBV21-1 to TRBJ2-2; TRBD1, the D gene given by the table, was not confirmed from the DNA. TRBV21-1 is termed a pseudogene. The CDR3 is 17 amino acids. In DNA, the CDR3 is TGTGCCAGCAGCAAAGAGGGCAGGGGGCGCGACACCGGGGAGCTGTTTTTT. Translating it yields CASSKEGRGRDTGELFF.

This chain uses TRBV4-3 with TRBJ2-7; 7 bases map to TRBD2. CDR3 length equals 15 residues. V lost 1 base and J lost 1; bases outside the gene matches: 4. Germline CDR1 LGHNA, CDR2 YSLEER. CDR3 residues: CASSQGGGVSYEQYF. The CDR3 DNA reads TGCGCCAGCAGCCAAGGTGGGGGGGTTTCCTACGAGCAGTACTTC.